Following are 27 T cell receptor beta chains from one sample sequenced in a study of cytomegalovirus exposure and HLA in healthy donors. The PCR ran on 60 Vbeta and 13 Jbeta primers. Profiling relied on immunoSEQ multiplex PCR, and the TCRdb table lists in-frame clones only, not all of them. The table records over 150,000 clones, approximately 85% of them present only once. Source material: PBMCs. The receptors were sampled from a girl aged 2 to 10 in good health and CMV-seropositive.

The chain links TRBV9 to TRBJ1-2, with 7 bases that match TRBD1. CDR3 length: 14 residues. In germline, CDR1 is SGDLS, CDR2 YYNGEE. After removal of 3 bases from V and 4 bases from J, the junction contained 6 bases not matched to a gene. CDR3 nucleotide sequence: TGTGCCAGCAGCGGAGGGGGCGCGGGCTATGGCTACACCTTC. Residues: CASSGGGAGYGYTF. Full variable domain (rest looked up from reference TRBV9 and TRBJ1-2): DSGVTQTPKHLITATGQRVTLRCSPRSGDLSVYWYQQSLDQGLQFLIQYYNGEERAKGNILERFSAQQFPDLHSELNLSSLELGDSALYFCASSGGGAGYGYTFGSGTRLTVV.

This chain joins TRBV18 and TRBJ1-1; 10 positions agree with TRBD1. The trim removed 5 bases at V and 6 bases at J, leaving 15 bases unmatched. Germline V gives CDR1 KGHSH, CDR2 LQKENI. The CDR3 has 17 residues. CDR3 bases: TGTGCCAGCTCATCAAAAGGAGGGACAGGGGAGGGGGCTGAAGCTTTCTTT. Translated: CASSSKGGTGEGAEAFF.

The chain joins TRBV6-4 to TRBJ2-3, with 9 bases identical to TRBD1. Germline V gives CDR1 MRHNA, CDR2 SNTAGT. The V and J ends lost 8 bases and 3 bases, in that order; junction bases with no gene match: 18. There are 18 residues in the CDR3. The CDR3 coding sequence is TGTGCCAGCCGACCGTCGGGAGGAACAGGACAGGGGACAGATACGCAGTATTTT. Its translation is CASRPSGGTGQGTDTQYF.

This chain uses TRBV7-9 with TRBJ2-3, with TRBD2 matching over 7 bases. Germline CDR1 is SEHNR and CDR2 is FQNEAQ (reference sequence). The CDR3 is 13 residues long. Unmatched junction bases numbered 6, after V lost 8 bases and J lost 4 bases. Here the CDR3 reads CASGRLASDTQYF. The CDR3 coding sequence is TGTGCCAGCGGGAGACTAGCATCAGATACGCAGTATTTT.

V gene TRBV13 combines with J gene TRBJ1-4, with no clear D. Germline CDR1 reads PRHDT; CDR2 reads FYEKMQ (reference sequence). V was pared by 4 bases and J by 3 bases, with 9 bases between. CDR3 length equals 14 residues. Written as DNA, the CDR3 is TGTGCCAGCAGCTCCCGGCGGGCTAATGAAAAACTGTTTTTT. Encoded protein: CASSSRRANEKLFF.

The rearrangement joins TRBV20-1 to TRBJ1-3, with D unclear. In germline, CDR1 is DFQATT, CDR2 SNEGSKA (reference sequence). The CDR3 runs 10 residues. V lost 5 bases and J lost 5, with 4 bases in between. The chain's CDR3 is CSAFRNTIYF. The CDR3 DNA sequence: TGCAGTGCTTTTAGAAACACCATATATTTT.

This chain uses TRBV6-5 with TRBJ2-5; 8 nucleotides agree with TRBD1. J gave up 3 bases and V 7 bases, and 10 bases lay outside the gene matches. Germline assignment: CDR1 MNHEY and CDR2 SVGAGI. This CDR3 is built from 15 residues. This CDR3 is CASTQTGEREETQYF. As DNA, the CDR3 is TGTGCCAGCACCCAGACAGGGGAGAGGGAAGAGACCCAGTACTTC.

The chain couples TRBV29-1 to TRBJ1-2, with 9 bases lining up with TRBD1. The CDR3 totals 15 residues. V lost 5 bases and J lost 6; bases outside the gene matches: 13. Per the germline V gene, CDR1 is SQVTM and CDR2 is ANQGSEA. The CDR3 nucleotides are TGCAGCGTTCAAAGGACAGGGGCCGCACAGGATGGCTACACCTTC. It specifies CSVQRTGAAQDGYTF. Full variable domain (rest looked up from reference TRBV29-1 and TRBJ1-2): SAVISQKPSRDICQRGTSLTIQCQVDSQVTMMFWYRQQPGQSLTLIATANQGSEATYESGFVIDKFPISRPNLTFSTLTVSNMSPEDSSIYLCSVQRTGAAQDGYTFGSGTRLTVV.

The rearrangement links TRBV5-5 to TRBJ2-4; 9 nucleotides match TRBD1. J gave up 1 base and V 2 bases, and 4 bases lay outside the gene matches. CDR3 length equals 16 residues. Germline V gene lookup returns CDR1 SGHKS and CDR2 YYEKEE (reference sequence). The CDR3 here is CASSFSGTGAKNIQYF. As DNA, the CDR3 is TGTGCCAGCAGCTTCTCCGGGACAGGGGCCAAAAACATTCAGTACTTC.

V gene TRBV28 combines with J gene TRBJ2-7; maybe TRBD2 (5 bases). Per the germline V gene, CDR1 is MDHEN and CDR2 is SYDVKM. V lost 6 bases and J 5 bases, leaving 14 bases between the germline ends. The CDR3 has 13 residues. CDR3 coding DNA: TGTGCCAGCAGCCTCCGCGGGCGCGACGAGCAGTACTTC. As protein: CASSLRGRDEQYF.

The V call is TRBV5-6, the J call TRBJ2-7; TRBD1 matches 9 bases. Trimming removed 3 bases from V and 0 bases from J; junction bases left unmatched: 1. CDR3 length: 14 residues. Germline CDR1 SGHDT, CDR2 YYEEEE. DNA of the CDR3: TGTGCCAGCAGCTGGGGACAGGGCTCCTACGAGCAGTACTTC. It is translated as CASSWGQGSYEQYF.

The CDR3 DNA follows: TGTGCCAGTAGTACGAGGATCCGAAGGACAGATACGCAGTATTTT. It codes for CASSTRIRRTDTQYF. The chain has TRBV19 and TRBJ2-3; no definite D call. The CDR3 runs to 15 residues. Germline loops: CDR1 LNHDA, CDR2 SQIVND (reference sequence). V was cut by 4 bases and J by 3 bases, with 14 bases left in between.

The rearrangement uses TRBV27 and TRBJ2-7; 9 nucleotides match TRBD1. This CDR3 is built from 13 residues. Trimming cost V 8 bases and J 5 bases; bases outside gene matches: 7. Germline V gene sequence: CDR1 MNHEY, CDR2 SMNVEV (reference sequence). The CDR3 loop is CASGQGLGDEQYF. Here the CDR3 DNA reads TGTGCCAGCGGACAGGGGCTAGGGGACGAGCAGTACTTC.

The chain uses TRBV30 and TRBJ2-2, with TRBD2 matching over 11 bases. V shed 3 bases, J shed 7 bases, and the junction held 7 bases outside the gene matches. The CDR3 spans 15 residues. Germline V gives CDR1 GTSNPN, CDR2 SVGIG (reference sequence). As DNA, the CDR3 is TGTGCCTGGAGGTTTAGCGGGAGGGAAATCGGGGAGCTGTTTTTT. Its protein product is CAWRFSGREIGELFF.

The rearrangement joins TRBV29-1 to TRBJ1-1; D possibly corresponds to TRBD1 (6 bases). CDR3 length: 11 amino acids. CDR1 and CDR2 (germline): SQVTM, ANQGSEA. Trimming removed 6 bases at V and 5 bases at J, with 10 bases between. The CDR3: CSVVTGTEAFF. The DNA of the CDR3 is TGCAGCGTCGTCACAGGGACTGAAGCTTTCTTT. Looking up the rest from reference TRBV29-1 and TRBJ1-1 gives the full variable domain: SAVISQKPSRDICQRGTSLTIQCQVDSQVTMMFWYRQQPGQSLTLIATANQGSEATYESGFVIDKFPISRPNLTFSTLTVSNMSPEDSSIYLCSVVTGTEAFFGQGTRLTVV.

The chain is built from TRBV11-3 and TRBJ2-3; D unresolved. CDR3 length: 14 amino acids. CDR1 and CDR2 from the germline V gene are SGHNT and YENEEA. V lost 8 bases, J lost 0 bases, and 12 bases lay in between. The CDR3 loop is CASQRSQSTDTQYF. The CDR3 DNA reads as TGTGCCAGCCAGAGGTCGCAGAGCACAGATACGCAGTATTTT.

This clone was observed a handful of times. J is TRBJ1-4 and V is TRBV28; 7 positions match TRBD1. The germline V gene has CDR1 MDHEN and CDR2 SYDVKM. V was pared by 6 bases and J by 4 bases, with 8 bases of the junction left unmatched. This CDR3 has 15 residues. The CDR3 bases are TGTGCCAGCAGCCCCAGGGGGGTCGTTAATGAAAAACTGTTTTTT. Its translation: CASSPRGVVNEKLFF.

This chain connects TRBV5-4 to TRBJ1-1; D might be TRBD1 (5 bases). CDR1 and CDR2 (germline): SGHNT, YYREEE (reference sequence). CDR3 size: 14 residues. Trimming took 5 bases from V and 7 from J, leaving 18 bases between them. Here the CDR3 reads CASSGRGRGGEAFF. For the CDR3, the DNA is TGTGCCAGCAGTGGGAGGGGACGGGGCGGTGAAGCTTTCTTT.

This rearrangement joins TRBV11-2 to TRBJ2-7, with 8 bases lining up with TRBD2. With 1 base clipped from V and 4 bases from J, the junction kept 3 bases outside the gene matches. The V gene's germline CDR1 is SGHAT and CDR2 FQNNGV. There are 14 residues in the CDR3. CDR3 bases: TGTGCCAGCAGCTTAGGACTAGCGCTATACGAGCAGTACTTC. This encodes CASSLGLALYEQYF.

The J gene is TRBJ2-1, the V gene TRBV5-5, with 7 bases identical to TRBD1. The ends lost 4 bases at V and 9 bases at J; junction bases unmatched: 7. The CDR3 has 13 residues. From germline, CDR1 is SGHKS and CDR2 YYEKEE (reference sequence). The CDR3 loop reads CASSPTGSGEQFF. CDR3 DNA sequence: TGTGCCAGCAGCCCGACAGGGAGTGGTGAGCAGTTCTTC.

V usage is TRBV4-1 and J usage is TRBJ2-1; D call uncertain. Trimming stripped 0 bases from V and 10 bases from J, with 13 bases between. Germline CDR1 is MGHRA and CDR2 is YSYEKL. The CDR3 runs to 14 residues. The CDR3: CASSQELGRWEQFF. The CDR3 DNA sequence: TGCGCCAGCAGCCAAGAACTGGGCCGTTGGGAGCAGTTCTTC.

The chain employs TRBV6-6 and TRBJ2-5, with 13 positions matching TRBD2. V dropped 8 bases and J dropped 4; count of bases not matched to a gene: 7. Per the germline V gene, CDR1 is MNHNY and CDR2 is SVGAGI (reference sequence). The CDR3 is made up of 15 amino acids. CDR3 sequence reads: CASSPRTSGRETQYF. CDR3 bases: TGTGCCAGCTCCCCGCGGACTAGCGGGAGAGAGACCCAGTACTTC.

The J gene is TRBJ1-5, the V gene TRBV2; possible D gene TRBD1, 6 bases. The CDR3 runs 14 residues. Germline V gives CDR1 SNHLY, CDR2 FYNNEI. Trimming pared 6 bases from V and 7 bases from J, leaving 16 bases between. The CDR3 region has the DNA TGTGCCAGCAGCTTCAGGGGATCGCAGCAGCCCCAGCATTTT. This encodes CASSFRGSQQPQHF.

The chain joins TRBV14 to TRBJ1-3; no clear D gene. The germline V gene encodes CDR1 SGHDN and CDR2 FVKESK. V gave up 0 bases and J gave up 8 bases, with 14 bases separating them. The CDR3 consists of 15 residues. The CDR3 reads CASSQDFRYSHTIYF. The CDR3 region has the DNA TGTGCCAGCAGCCAAGACTTCAGGTACAGCCACACCATATATTTT.

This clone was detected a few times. The CDR3 loop is CASSGRSATNEKLFF. As DNA, the CDR3 is TGTGCCAGCAGCGGTCGGTCGGCAACTAATGAAAAACTGTTTTTT. The chain is built from TRBV21-1 and TRBJ1-4. TRBV21-1 is annotated as a pseudogene. The CDR3 spans 15 residues.

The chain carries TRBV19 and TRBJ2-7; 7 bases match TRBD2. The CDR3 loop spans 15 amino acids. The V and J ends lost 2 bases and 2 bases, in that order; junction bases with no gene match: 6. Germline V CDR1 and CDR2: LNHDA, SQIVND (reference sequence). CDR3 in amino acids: CASSISLADPYEQYF. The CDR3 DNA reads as TGTGCCAGTAGTATATCCCTAGCGGACCCCTACGAGCAGTACTTC.

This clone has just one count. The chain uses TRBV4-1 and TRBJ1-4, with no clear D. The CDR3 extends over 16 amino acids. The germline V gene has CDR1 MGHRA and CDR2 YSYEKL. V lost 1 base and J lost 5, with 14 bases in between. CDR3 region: CASSQVLDTDNEKLFF. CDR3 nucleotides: TGCGCCAGCAGCCAAGTGCTCGACACTGACAATGAAAAACTGTTTTTT.